This T cell receptor beta chain was captured by sequencing in a study of blood T cell repertoires in COVID-19. At the level of the study: There were acute and convalescent COVID-19 samples, and they came from the United States, Italy and Spain. In each case, the material was cDNA or gDNA derived from T cells, B-cell-depleted T cells, or PBMCs.

Per the germline V gene, CDR1 is MNHEY and CDR2 is SVGAGI. The CDR3 covers 14 residues. V shed 4 bases, J shed 7 bases, and the junction held 6 bases outside the gene matches. Study processing details: Nucleated cell counts were estimated from reference gene primer amplification. Produced via immunoSEQ multiplex PCR; TCRdb's table is partial and in-frame only. That table gives V, J and clone size, and the DNA gave D and trimming. This sample has more than 200,000 clones, with 65% to 90% found just once. The chain employs TRBV6-5 and TRBJ2-3, with TRBD2 matching over 9 bases. The source is a man aged 50-60 years with acute or convalescent COVID-19. Material: peripheral blood. The CDR3 protein is CASSSSGTRNTQYF. The CDR3 DNA follows: TGTGCCAGCAGTTCTAGCGGGACCCGGAATACGCAGTATTTT.